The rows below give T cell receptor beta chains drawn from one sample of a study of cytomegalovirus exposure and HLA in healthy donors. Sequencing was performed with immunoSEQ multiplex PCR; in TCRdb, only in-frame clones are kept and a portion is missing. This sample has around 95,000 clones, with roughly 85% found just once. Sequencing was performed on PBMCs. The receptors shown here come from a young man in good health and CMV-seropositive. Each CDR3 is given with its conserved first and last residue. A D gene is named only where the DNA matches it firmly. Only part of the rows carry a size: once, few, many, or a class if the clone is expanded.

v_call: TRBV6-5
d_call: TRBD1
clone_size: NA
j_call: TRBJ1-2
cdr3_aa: CASSYRDRVRWYGYTF
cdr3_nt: TGTGCCAGCAGTTACCGGGACAGGGTGAGATGGTATGGCTACACCTTC

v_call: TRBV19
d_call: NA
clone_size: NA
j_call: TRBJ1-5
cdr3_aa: CASTLEANQPQHF
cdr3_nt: TGTGCCAGTACCCTCGAGGCTAATCAGCCCCAGCATTTT

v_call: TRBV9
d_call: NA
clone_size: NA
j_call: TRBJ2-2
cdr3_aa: CASSVALTGELFF
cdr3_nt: TGTGCCAGCAGCGTAGCCCTAACCGGGGAGCTGTTTTTT

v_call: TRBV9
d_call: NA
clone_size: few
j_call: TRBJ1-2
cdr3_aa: CASSLDSYGYTF
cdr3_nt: TGTGCCAGCAGCCTTGACAGCTATGGCTACACCTTC

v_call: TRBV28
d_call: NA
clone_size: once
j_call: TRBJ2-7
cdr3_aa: CASSAASVSISYEQYF
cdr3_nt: TGTGCCAGCAGTGCAGCTAGCGTCTCTATCTCCTACGAGCAGTACTTC

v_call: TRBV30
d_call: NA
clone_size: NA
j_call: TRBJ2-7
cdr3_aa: CAWSVRGNREQYF
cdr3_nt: TGTGCCTGGAGTGTAAGGGGGAACCGCGAGCAGTACTTC

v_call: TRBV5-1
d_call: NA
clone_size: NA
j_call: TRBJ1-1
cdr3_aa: CAIKTKGVSAEAFF
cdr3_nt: TGCGCCATCAAGACCAAGGGGGTTTCGGCTGAAGCTTTCTTT

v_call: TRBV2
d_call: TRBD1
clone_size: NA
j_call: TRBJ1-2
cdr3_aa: CASSGDSYGYTF
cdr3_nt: TGTGCCAGCAGCGGGGACAGTTATGGCTACACCTTC

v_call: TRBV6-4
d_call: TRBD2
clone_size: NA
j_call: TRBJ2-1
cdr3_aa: CASSDSAAGGPDEQFF
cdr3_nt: TGTGCCAGCAGTGACTCGGCAGCGGGAGGGCCAGATGAGCAGTTCTTC

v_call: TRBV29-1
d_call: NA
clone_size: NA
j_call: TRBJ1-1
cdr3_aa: CSVARANTEAFF
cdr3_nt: TGCAGCGTTGCCAGGGCCAACACTGAAGCTTTCTTT

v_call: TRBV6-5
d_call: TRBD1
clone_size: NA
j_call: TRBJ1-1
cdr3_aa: CASRSTGGTEAFF
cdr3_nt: TGTGCCAGCAGATCGACAGGGGGCACTGAAGCTTTCTTT

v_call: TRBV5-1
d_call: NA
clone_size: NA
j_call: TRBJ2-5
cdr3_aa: CASSLEGGPPQETQYF
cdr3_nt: TGCGCCAGCAGCTTGGAAGGAGGACCCCCCCAAGAGACCCAGTACTTC

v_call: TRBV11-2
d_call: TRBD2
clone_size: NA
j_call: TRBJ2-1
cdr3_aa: CASSLGTSSGEQFF
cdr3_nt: TGTGCCAGCAGCTTAGGGACTAGTTCTGGTGAGCAGTTCTTC

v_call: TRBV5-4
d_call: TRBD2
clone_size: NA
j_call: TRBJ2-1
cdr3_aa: CASSPGTSGDWNEQFF
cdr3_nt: TGTGCCAGCAGCCCAGGGACTAGCGGGGACTGGAATGAGCAGTTCTTC

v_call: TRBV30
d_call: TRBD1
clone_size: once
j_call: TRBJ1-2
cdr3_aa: CAWSRDRGYGYTF
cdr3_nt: TGTGCCTGGAGCCGGGACAGGGGCTATGGCTACACCTTC

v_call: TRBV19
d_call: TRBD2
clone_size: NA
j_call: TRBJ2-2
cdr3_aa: CASSIDLLWSGSSTGELFF
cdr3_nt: TGTGCCAGTAGTATAGATCTCCTATGGAGCGGGAGTAGCACCGGGGAGCTGTTTTTT

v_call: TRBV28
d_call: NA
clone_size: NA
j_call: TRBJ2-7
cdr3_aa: CASSSGQHYEQYF
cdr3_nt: TGTGCCAGCAGTTCCGGACAGCACTACGAGCAGTACTTC

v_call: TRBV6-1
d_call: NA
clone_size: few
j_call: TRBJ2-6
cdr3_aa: CASSEDEGGANVLTF
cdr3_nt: TGTGCCAGCAGTGAAGACGAGGGTGGGGCCAACGTCCTGACTTTC

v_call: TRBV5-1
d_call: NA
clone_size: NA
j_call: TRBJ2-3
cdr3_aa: CASSLSRSGTDTQYF
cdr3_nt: TGCGCCAGCAGCTTGTCCAGGTCAGGCACAGATACGCAGTATTTT